This T cell receptor (beta chain) was found in a study of T cell responses to AZD1222 COVID-19 vaccine. This clone was observed once. Its matching antigen is unknown. Findings of the study overall: The donor cohort was predominantly white British with a female majority, and clonal diversity may have been underestimated. At study baseline, merely a handful of AZD1222 recipients were seropositive. A rise in Spike-specific TCR breadth and depth followed two AZD1222 doses.

Some clones are missing from TCRdb's copy, which holds only in-frame ones; the method was immunoSEQ multiplex PCR. The sample holds about 120,000 clones, about 90% seen once. The CDR3 is 15 residues long. The germline CDR1 and CDR2 sequences are ENHRY and SYGVKD. With 2 bases clipped from V and 4 bases from J, the junction kept 7 bases outside the gene matches. The rearrangement uses TRBV10-3 and TRBJ1-1; 7 bases are shared with TRBD1. The input for sequencing was peripheral blood, taken on day 0 of AZD1222 vaccination. The sequence was obtained from an adult in good health. The CDR3 region is CAISEIQGQGTEAFF. The CDR3 nucleotides read TGTGCCATCAGTGAGATACAGGGGCAAGGCACTGAAGCTTTCTTT.